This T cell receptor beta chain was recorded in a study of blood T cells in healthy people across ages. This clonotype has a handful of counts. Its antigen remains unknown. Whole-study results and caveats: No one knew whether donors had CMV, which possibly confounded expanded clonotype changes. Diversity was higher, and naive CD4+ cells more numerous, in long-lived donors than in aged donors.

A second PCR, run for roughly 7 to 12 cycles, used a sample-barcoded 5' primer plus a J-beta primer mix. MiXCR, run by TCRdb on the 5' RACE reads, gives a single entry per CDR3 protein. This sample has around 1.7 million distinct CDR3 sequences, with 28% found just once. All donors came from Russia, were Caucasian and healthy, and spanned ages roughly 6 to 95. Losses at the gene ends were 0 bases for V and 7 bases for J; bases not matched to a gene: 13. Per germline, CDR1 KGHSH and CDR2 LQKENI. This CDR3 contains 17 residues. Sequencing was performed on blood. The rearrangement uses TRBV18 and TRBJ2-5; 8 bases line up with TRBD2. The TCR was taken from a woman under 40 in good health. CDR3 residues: CASSPPGTSGAPPTQYF. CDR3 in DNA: TGTGCCAGCTCACCACCGGGTACTAGCGGAGCCCCACCGACCCAGTACTTC.